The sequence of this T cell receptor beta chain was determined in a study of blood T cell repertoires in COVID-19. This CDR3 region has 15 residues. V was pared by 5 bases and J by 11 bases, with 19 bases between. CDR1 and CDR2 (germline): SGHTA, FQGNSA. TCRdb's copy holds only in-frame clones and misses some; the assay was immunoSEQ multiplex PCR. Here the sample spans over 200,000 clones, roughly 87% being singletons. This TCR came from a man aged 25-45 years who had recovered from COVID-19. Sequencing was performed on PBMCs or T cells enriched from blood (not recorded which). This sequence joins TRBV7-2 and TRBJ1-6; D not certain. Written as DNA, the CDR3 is TGTGCCAGCAGCCCGCAGGAGGGCCGCGAAGCACCCCTCCACTTT. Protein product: CASSPQEGREAPLHF.